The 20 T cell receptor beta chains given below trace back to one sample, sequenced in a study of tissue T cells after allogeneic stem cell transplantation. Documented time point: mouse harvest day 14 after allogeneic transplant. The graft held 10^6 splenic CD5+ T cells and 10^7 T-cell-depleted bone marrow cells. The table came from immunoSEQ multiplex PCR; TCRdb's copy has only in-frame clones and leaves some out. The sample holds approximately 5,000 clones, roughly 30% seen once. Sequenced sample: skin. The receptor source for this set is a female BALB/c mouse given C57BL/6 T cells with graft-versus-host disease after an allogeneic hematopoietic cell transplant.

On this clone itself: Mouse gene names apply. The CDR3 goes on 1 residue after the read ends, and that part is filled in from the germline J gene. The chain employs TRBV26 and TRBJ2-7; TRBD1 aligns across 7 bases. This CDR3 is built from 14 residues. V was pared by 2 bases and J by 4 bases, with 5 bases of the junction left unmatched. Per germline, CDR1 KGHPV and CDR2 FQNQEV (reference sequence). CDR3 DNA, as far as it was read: TGTGCCAGCAGTCTGGAGACAGGGCTTTATGAACAGTAC. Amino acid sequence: CASSLETGLYEQY. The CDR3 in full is CASSLETGLYEQYF.

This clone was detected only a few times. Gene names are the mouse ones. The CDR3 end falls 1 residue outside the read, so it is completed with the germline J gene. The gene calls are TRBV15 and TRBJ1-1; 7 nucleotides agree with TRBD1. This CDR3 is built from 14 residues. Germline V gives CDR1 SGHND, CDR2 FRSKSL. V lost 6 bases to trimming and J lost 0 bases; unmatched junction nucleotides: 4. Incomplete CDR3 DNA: TGTGCCAGCAGGAGGACAGGAACAAACACAGAAGTCTTC. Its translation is CASRRTGTNTEVF. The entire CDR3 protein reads CASRRTGTNTEVFF.

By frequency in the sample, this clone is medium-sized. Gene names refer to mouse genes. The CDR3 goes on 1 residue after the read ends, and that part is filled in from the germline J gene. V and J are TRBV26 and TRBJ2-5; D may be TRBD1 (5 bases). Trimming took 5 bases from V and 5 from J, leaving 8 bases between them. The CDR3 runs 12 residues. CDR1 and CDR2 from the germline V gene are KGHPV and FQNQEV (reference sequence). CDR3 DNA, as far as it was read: TGTGCCAGCAGTACCAGGGCAGACACCCAGTAC. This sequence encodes CASSTRADTQY. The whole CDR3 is CASSTRADTQYF.

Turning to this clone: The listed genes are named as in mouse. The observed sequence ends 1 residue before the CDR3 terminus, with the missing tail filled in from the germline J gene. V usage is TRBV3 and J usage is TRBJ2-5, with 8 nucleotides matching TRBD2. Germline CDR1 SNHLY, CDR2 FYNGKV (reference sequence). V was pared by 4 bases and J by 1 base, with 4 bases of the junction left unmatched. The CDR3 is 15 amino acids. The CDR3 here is CASSSKTGDQDTQYF. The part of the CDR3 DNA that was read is TGTGCCAGCAGCTCAAAGACTGGGGACCAAGACACCCAGTAC.

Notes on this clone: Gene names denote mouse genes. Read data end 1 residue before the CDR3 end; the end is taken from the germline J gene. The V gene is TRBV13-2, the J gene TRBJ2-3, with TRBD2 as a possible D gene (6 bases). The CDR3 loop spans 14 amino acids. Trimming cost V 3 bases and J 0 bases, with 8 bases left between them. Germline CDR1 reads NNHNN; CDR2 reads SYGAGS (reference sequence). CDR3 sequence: CASGVGGSAETLYF. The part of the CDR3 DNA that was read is TGTGCCAGCGGTGTTGGGGGTAGTGCAGAAACGCTGTAT.

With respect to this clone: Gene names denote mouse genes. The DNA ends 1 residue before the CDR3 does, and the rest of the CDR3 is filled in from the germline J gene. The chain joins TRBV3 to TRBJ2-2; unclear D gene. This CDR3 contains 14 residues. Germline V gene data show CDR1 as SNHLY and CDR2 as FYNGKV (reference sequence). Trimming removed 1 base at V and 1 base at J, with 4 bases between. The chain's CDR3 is CASSLGRNTGQLYF. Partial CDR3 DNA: TGTGCCAGCAGCTTAGGCAGAAACACCGGGCAGCTCTAC.

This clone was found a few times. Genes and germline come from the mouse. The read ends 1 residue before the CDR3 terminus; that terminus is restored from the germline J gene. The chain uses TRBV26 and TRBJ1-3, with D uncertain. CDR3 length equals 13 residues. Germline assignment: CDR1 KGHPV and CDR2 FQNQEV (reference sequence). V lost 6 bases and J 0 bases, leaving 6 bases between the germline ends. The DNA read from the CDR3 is TGTGCCAGCAGCGACAATTCTGGAAATACGCTCTAT. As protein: CASSDNSGNTLY. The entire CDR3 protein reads CASSDNSGNTLYF. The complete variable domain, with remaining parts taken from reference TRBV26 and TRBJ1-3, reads NSKVIQTPRYLVKGQGQKAKMRCIPEKGHPVVFWYQQNKNNEFKFLINFQNQEVLQQIDMTEKRFSAECPSNSPCSLEIQSSEAGDSALYLCASSDNSGNTLYFGEGSRLIVV.

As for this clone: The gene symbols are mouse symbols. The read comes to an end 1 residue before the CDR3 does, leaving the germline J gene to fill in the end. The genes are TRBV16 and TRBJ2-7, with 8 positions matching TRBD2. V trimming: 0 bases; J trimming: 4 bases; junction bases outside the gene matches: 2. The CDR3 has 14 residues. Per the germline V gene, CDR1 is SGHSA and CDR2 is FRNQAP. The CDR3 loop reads CASSLEGGAYEQYF. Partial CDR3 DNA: TGTGCAAGCAGCTTAGAGGGGGGGGCGTATGAACAGTAC.

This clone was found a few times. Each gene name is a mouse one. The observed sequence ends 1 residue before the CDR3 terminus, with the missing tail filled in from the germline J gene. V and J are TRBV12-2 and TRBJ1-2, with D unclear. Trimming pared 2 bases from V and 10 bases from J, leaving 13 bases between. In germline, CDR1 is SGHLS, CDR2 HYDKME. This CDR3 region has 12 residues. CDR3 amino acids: CASSPSGVGYTF. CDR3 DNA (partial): TGTGCCAGCTCTCCCTCGGGAGTAGGCTACACC.

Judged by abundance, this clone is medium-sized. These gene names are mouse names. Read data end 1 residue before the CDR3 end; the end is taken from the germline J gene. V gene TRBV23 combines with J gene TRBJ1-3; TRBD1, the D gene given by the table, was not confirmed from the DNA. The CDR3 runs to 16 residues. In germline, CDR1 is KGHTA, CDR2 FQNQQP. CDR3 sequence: CSSSQGQGPSGNTLYF. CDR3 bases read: TGCTCCAGCAGTCAGGGACAGGGTCCTTCTGGAAATACGCTCTAT.

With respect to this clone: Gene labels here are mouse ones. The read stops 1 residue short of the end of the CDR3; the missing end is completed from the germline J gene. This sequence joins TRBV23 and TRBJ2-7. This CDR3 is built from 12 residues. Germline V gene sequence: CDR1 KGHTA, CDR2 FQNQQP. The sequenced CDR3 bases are TGCTCCAGCAGTCAATCGAGGATTGAACAGTAC. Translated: CSSSQSRIEQY. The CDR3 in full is CSSSQSRIEQYF.

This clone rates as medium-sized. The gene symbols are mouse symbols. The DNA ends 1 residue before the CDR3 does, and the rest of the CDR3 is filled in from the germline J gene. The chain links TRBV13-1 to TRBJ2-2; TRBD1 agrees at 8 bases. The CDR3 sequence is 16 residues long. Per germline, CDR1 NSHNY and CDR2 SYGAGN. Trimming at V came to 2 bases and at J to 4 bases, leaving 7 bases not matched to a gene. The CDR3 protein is CASSEAQGAFTGQLYF. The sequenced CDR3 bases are TGTGCCAGCAGTGAAGCTCAGGGGGCTTTCACCGGGCAGCTCTAC.

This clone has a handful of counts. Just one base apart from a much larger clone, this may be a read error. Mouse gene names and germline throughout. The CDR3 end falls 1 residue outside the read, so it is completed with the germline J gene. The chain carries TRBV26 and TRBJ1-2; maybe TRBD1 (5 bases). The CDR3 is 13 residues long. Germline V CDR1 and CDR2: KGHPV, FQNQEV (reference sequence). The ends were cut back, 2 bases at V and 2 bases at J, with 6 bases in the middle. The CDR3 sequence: CASSLPGNSDYTF. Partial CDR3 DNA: TGTGCCAGCAGTCTGCCAGGGAACTCCGACTACACC.

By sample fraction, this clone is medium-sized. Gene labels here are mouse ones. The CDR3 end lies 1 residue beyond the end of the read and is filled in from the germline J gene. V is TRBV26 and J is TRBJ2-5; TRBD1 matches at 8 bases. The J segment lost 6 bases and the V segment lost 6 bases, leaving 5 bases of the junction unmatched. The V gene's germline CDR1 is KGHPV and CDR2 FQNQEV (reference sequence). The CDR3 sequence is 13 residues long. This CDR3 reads CASRGRGQDTQYF. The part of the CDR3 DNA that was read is TGTGCCAGCAGGGGCAGGGGGCAGGACACCCAGTAC.

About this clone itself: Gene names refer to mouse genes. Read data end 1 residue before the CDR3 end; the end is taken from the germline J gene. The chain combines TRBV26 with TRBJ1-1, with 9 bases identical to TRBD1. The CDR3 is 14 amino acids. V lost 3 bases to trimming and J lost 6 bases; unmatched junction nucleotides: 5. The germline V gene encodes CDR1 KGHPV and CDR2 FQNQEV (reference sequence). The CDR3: CASSLPDRGSEVFF. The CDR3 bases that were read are TGTGCCAGCAGTCTCCCGGACAGGGGATCAGAAGTCTTC.

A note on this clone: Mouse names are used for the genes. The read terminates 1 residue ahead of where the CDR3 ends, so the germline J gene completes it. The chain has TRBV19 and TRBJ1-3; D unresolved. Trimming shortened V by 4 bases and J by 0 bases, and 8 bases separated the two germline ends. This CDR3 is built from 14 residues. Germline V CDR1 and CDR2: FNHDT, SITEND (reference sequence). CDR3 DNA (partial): TGTGCCAGCAGTCGCGCAAATTCTGGAAATACGCTCTAT. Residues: CASSRANSGNTLY. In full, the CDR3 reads CASSRANSGNTLYF.

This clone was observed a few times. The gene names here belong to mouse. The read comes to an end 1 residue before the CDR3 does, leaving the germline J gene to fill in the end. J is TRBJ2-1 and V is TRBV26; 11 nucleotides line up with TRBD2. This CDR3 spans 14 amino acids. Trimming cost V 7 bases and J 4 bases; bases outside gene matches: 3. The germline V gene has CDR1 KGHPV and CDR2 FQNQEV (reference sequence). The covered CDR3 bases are TGTGCCAGCACCGACTGGGGGGGGTATGCTGAGCAGTTC. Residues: CASTDWGGYAEQF. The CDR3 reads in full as CASTDWGGYAEQFF. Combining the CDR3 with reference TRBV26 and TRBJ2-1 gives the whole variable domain NSKVIQTPRYLVKGQGQKAKMRCIPEKGHPVVFWYQQNKNNEFKFLINFQNQEVLQQIDMTEKRFSAECPSNSPCSLEIQSSEAGDSALYLCASTDWGGYAEQFFGPGTRLTVL.

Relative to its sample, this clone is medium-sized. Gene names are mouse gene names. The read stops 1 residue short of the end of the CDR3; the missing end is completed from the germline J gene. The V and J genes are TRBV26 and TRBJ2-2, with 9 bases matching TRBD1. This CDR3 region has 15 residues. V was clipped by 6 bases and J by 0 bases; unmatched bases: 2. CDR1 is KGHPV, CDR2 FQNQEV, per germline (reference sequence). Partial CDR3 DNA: TGTGCCAGCAGCGGGGACAGGGCAAACACCGGGCAGCTCTAC. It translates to CASSGDRANTGQLY. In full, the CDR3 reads CASSGDRANTGQLYF.

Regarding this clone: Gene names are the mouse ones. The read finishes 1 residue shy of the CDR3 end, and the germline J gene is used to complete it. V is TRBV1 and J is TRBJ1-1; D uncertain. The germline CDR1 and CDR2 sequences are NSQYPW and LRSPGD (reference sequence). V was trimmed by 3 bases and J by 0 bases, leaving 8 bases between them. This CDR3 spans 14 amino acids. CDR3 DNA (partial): TGCACCTGCAGTGCGGGCCTTGCAAACACAGAAGTCTTC. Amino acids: CTCSAGLANTEVF. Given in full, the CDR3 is CTCSAGLANTEVFF.

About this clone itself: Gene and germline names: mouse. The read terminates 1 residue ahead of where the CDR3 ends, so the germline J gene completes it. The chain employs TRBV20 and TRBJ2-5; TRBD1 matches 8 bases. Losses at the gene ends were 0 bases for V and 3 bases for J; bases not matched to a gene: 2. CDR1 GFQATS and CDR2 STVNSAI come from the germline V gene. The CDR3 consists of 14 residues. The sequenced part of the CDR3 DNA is TGTGGTGCTAGGGATTGGACAGGGCAAGACACCCAGTAC. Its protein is CGARDWTGQDTQY. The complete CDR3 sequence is CGARDWTGQDTQYF.